These 18 T cell receptor beta chains were sequenced from one sample in a study of T-cell memory formation after mild COVID-19. One entry per CDR3 protein results from TCRdb running MiXCR on the 5' RACE reads. The repertoire includes roughly 500,000 distinct CDR3 sequences, about a fifth of them detected once, and around 13% sits in the top ten. The sequenced material came from PBMCs or a T cell subset sorted from them (not recorded which). All receptors derive from an adult woman who had mild COVID-19 (a few samples of this study predate the infection). Cell type and time point are not known.

The chain uses TRBV18 and TRBJ2-2; the D is unclear. The CDR3 spans 13 residues. The V end was cut by 8 bases, the J end by 0 bases, with 7 bases between. CDR1 is KGHSH, CDR2 LQKENI, per germline. CDR3 nucleotides: TGTGCCAGCCCCTGGTCGAACACCGGGGAGCTGTTTTTT. Translating gives CASPWSNTGELFF.

The V and J genes are TRBV18 and TRBJ2-7, with D tentatively TRBD1 (5 bases). Germline CDR1 reads KGHSH; CDR2 reads LQKENI. Trimming left V 3 bases short and J 6 bases short, with 12 bases between. This CDR3 comprises 13 residues. CDR3 in DNA: TGTGCCAGCTCACCTAAGACAGATTCCGAGCAGTACTTC. It specifies CASSPKTDSEQYF.

CDR3 bases: TGTGCCAGCAGTTTAACCCGGGGACTTCCCAACGAGCAGTACTTC. Encoded protein: CASSLTRGLPNEQYF. The rearrangement joins TRBV12-3 or TRBV12-4 to TRBJ2-7; possibly TRBD2 for D (6 bases). V was pared by 2 bases and J by 5 bases, with 16 bases between. The CDR3 is 15 amino acids.

The chain uses TRBV6-2 or TRBV6-3 and TRBJ2-4; 10 bases fit TRBD1. V trimming: 5 bases; J trimming: 1 base; junction bases outside the gene matches: 5. Germline V gene lookup returns CDR1 MNHEY and CDR2 SVGEGT. This CDR3 is 16 amino acids long. The CDR3 loop is CASSDGTGVAKNIQYF. Here the CDR3 DNA reads TGTGCCAGCAGTGACGGGACAGGGGTGGCCAAAAACATTCAGTACTTC.

The chain links TRBV7-8 to TRBJ2-2, with 10 bases lining up with TRBD1. Losses at the gene ends were 6 bases for V and 6 bases for J; bases not matched to a gene: 7. The CDR3 runs 15 residues. Germline V gene data show CDR1 as SGHVS and CDR2 as FQNEAQ. In nucleotides, the CDR3 is TGTGCCAGCAGAGAGGACAGGGGGAGAGCCGGGGAGCTGTTTTTT. This sequence encodes CASREDRGRAGELFF.

This chain uses TRBV4-3 with TRBJ2-2; tentative D call: TRBD1 (6 bases). Deletions cut 2 bases from V and 4 bases from J, with 8 bases between. Germline values: CDR1 LGHNA, CDR2 YSLEER. There are 14 residues in the CDR3. CDR3 nucleotide sequence: TGCGCCAGCAGCCAAAGCAGGGGCACCGGGGAGCTGTTTTTT. Its translation: CASSQSRGTGELFF.

The table lists this clonotype with a few counts. This rearrangement joins TRBV9 to TRBJ2-1; 8 bases agree with TRBD2. CDR1 and CDR2 (germline): SGDLS, YYNGEE. The CDR3 loop spans 15 amino acids. With V trimmed by 7 bases and J by 9 bases, 15 bases remained unmatched. CDR3 residues: CASGRASGSKGEQFF. DNA of the CDR3: TGTGCCAGCGGCCGAGCCAGCGGGAGTAAGGGTGAGCAGTTCTTC.

The chain couples TRBV5-1 to TRBJ2-1; 8 bases match TRBD1. Germline V gene lookup returns CDR1 SGHRS and CDR2 YFSETQ. The length of the CDR3 is 16 residues. Losses at the gene ends were 4 bases for V and 6 bases for J; bases not matched to a gene: 12. The chain's CDR3 is CASSPRPGGWGNEQFF. In nucleotides, the CDR3 is TGCGCCAGCAGCCCACGGCCAGGGGGCTGGGGCAATGAGCAGTTCTTC.

The rearrangement uses TRBV30 and TRBJ1-2, with D perhaps matching TRBD1 (5 bases). This CDR3 has 14 residues. V was pared by 2 bases and J by 2 bases, with 12 bases between. In germline, CDR1 is GTSNPN, CDR2 SVGIG (reference sequence). For the CDR3, the DNA is TGTGCCTGGAGTCTGGGCAGGGCAAACTATGGCTACACCTTC. It translates to CAWSLGRANYGYTF.

The chain carries TRBV9 and TRBJ2-1; 7 positions agree with TRBD1. This CDR3 is built from 14 residues. The V gene's germline CDR1 is SGDLS and CDR2 YYNGEE. V shed 3 bases and J 4 bases; nucleotides not matched to a gene: 4. The chain's CDR3 is CASSEGQLYNEQFF. The DNA for the CDR3 is TGTGCCAGCAGCGAGGGACAGTTGTACAATGAGCAGTTCTTC.

This clonotype was seen a handful of times. The chain joins TRBV15 to TRBJ2-7; 8 bases fit TRBD2. The CDR3 sequence is 14 residues long. Trimming cost V 8 bases and J 0 bases; bases outside gene matches: 6. Germline V gene sequence: CDR1 LNHNV, CDR2 YYDKDF (reference sequence). The CDR3 spells CATSGGIGSYEQYF. In DNA, the CDR3 is TGTGCCACCTCGGGAGGGATCGGCTCCTACGAGCAGTACTTC.

This clonotype was detected only a few times. The rearrangement joins TRBV25-1 to TRBJ2-5, with 8 bases fitting TRBD1. Germline-derived CDR1 and CDR2 are MGHDK and SYGVNS. The V segment lost 5 bases and the J segment 5 bases; nucleotides outside the gene matches: 16. The CDR3 is made up of 17 amino acids. The DNA for the CDR3 is TGTGCCAGCAGTTCCGGGACAGGCGGTGGGGGCCGGGAGACCCAGTACTTC. Residues: CASSSGTGGGGRETQYF.

This clonotype has just a few counts. The chain uses TRBV4-2 and TRBJ1-4, with 7 positions matching TRBD1. Germline V gene sequence: CDR1 LGHNA, CDR2 YNFKEQ. V lost 4 bases and J lost 7; bases outside the gene matches: 9. The CDR3 runs to 15 residues. The CDR3 reads CASSRKQGGSEKLFF. CDR3 bases: TGTGCCAGCAGCCGCAAGCAGGGGGGGAGTGAAAAACTGTTTTTT.

The chain joins TRBV7-6 to TRBJ2-1; 13 bases line up with TRBD2. V lost 4 bases, J lost 12 bases, and 9 bases stayed unmatched. The germline V gene has CDR1 SGHVS and CDR2 FNYEAQ. The CDR3 has 15 residues. The CDR3 sequence: CASSSQGLAGYGQFF. Written as DNA, the CDR3 is TGTGCCAGCAGCTCCCAGGGACTAGCGGGATATGGGCAGTTCTTC.

This clonotype was recorded a few times. The V gene is TRBV24-1, the J gene TRBJ2-7, with D tentatively TRBD1 or TRBD2 (5 bases each). CDR1 is KGHDR and CDR2 is SFDVKD in the germline V gene. Trimming pared 3 bases from V and 1 base from J, leaving 18 bases between. The CDR3 has 17 amino acids. CDR3 nucleotide sequence: TGTGCCACCAGTGATCCTCGGGACCAGGGACGATCCTACGAGCAGTACTTC. This gives the protein CATSDPRDQGRSYEQYF.

This clonotype has just one count. The chain carries TRBV7-9 and TRBJ1-6, with D tentatively TRBD1 (6 bases). CDR1 SEHNR and CDR2 FQNEAQ come from the germline V gene (reference sequence). The CDR3 totals 17 residues. V was shortened by 0 bases and J by 10 bases, with 19 bases between the two germline ends. The CDR3 DNA reads as TGTGCCAGCAGCTTAGCAGGCGGCGGACAGTCAGGCTCACCCCTCCACTTT. Its protein product is CASSLAGGGQSGSPLHF.

This clonotype has more than one count but fewer than ten. The chain employs TRBV7-9 and TRBJ1-6, with D possibly being TRBD1 (6 bases). CDR1 and CDR2 from the germline V gene are SEHNR and FQNEAQ (reference sequence). Trimming cost V 5 bases and J 8 bases, with 7 bases left between them. The CDR3 is 12 amino acids. CDR3 in amino acids: CASSAGDSPLHF. For the CDR3, the DNA is TGTGCCAGCAGCGCAGGGGATTCACCCCTCCACTTT.

This clonotype was seen only a few times. The chain recombines TRBV3-1 with TRBJ1-2; 8 nucleotides agree with TRBD1. The CDR3 loop spans 13 amino acids. With V trimmed by 8 bases and J by 7 bases, 9 bases remained unmatched. In germline, CDR1 is LGHDT, CDR2 YNNKEL (reference sequence). The CDR3, as DNA: TGTGCCAGCGGAGGGCTTACAGGGGGTGGCTACACCTTC. This encodes CASGGLTGGGYTF. The full variable domain, rest sourced from reference TRBV3-1 and TRBJ1-2, is DTAVSQTPKYLVTQMGNDKSIKCEQNLGHDTMYWYKQDSKKFLKIMFSYNNKELIINETVPNRFSPKSPDKAHLNLHINSLELGDSAVYFCASGGLTGGGYTFGSGTRLTVV.